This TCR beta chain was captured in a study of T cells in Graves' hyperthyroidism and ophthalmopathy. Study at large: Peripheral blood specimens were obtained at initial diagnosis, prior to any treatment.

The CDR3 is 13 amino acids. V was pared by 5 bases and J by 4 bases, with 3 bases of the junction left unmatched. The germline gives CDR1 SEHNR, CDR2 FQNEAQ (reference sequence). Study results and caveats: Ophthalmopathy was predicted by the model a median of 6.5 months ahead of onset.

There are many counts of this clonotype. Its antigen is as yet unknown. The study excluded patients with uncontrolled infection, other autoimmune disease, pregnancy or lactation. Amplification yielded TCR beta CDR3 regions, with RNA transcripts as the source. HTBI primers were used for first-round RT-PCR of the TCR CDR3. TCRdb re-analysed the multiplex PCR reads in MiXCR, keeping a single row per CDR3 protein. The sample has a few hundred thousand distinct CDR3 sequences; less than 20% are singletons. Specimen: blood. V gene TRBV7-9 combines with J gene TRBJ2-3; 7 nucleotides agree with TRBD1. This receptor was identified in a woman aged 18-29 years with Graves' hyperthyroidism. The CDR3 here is CASSHRGSDTQYF. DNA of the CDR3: TGTGCCAGCAGCCACAGGGGTTCAGATACGCAGTATTTT.